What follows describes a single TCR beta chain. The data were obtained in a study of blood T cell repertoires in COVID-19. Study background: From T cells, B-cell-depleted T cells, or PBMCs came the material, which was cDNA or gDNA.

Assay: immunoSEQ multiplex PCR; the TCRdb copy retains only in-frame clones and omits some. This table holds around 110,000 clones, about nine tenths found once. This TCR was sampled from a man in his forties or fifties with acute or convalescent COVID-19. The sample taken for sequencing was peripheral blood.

CDR3: CASSPPIFKGTYEQYF. CDR3 bases: TGCGCCAGCAGCCCGCCCATATTTAAGGGGACCTACGAGCAGTACTTC. This chain uses TRBV5-1 with TRBJ2-7, with D maybe TRBD1 (5 bases). The length of the CDR3 is 16 residues. The V gene's germline CDR1 is SGHRS and CDR2 YFSETQ. Trimming cost V 4 bases and J 2 bases, with 19 bases left between them.